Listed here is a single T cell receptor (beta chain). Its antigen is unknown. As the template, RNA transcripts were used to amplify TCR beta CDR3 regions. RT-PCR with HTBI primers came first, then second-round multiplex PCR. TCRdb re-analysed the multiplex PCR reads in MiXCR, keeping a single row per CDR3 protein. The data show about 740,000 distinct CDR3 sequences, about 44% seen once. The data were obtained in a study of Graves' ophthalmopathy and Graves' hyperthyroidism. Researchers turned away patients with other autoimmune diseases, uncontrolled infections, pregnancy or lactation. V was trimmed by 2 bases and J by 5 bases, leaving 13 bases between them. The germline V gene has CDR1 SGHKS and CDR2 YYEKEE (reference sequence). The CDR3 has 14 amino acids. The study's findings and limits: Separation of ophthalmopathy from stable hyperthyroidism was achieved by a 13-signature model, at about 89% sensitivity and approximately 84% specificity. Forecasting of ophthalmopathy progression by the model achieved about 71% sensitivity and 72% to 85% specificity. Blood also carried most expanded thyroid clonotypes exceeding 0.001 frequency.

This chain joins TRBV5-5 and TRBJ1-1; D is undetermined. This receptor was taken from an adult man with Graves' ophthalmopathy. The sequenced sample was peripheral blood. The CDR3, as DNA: TGTGCCAGCAGCTTCCTTTCTACTAGGACTGAAGCTTTCTTT. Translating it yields CASSFLSTRTEAFF.